The 20 T cell receptor beta chains given below trace back to one sample, sequenced in a study of CD8+ T cells in alopecia areata. The sequencing template was cDNA reverse transcribed from extracted RNA. TCRdb's copy holds only in-frame clones and misses some; the assay was immunoSEQ multiplex PCR. The sample shows 150,000 to 200,000 clones, 50% to 60% of them seen only once. Treatment indicated: oral pan-JAK inhibitor, 5-10 mg twice daily. This material consisted of CD4+ T cells sorted from blood, taken at week 4, from a patient treated with tofacitinib. The receptors here all came from a human donor with alopecia areata.

J is TRBJ1-1 and V is TRBV2, with a possible D match to TRBD1 (5 bases). The germline CDR1 and CDR2 sequences are SNHLY and FYNNEI. V was trimmed by 6 bases and J by 6 bases, leaving 17 bases between them. The CDR3 has 14 amino acids. The CDR3 nucleotides read TGTGCCAGCAGGGGGACGACGGGAAGGCCTGAAGCTTTCTTT. Translating gives CASRGTTGRPEAFF.

The chain employs TRBV27 and TRBJ1-5, with D perhaps matching TRBD1 (5 bases). The germline gives CDR1 MNHEY, CDR2 SMNVEV (reference sequence). Trimming pared 3 bases from V and 7 bases from J, leaving 10 bases between. CDR3 size: 13 residues. The CDR3 sequence: CASSFGASQPQHF. CDR3 coding DNA: TGTGCCAGCAGTTTCGGGGCAAGCCAGCCCCAGCATTTT.

The rearrangement links TRBV2 to TRBJ1-5, with 7 bases fitting TRBD1. The CDR3 has 15 residues. Trimming cost V 6 bases and J 4 bases; bases outside gene matches: 9. Germline CDR1 and CDR2: SNHLY and FYNNEI. DNA of the CDR3: TGTGCCAGCAGCCGAATGCGGGACAGTAATCAGCCCCAGCATTTT. Translating it yields CASSRMRDSNQPQHF.

The chain has TRBV5-1 and TRBJ1-2, with TRBD1 as a possible D gene (6 bases). Deletions cut 4 bases from V and 7 bases from J, with 17 bases between. The CDR3 has 14 residues. In germline, CDR1 is SGHRS, CDR2 YFSETQ. The CDR3 sequence is CASSQTATGSGYTF. The CDR3 nucleotides are TGCGCCAGCAGCCAGACCGCCACAGGGAGTGGCTACACCTTC.

The chain combines TRBV10-3 with TRBJ2-4; 11 bases map to TRBD1. The CDR3 consists of 16 residues. Germline V gene sequence: CDR1 ENHRY, CDR2 SYGVKD. With 2 bases clipped from V and 7 bases from J, the junction kept 7 bases outside the gene matches. The CDR3: CAISEPGQGARNIQYF. The CDR3, as DNA: TGTGCCATCAGTGAGCCCGGACAGGGGGCGCGGAACATTCAGTACTTC.

The CDR3 DNA follows: TGCGCCAGCAGGTACGAACAGGGGGGCCAGAATTCACCCCTCCACTTT. It codes for CASRYEQGGQNSPLHF. The chain uses TRBV4-1 and TRBJ1-6; TRBD1 agrees at 8 bases. Germline loops: CDR1 MGHRA, CDR2 YSYEKL. J gave up 7 bases and V 6 bases, and 11 bases lay outside the gene matches. The CDR3 is 16 amino acids.

V is TRBV9 and J is TRBJ2-3, with TRBD2 identical over 9 bases. Germline CDR1 and CDR2: SGDLS and YYNGEE. This CDR3 region has 16 residues. The V and J ends lost 3 bases and 0 bases, in that order; junction bases with no gene match: 5. The CDR3 DNA follows: TGTGCCAGCAGCGCGAGGGGACTAGCAAGCACAGATACGCAGTATTTT. This codes for CASSARGLASTDTQYF.

The chain recombines TRBV7-2 with TRBJ1-2, with D possibly matching TRBD1 (5 bases). The CDR3 runs 14 residues. V lost 6 bases and J 2 bases, leaving 13 bases between the germline ends. Looked up from germline, CDR1 is SGHTA and CDR2 is FQGNSA. Written as DNA, the CDR3 is TGTGCCAGCAGAATGACAGCGAGCAACTATGGCTACACCTTC. Translated, it gives CASRMTASNYGYTF.

The J gene is TRBJ2-7, the V gene TRBV7-2; 8 bases are shared with TRBD1. After removal of 1 base from V and 3 bases from J, the junction contained 2 bases not matched to a gene. Germline CDR1 is SGHTA and CDR2 is FQGNSA. This CDR3 is built from 14 residues. DNA for the CDR3: TGTGCCAGCAGCTTAGGGACAGGGCTCTACGAGCAGTACTTC. Protein sequence: CASSLGTGLYEQYF. The full variable domain, with the rest looked up from reference TRBV7-2 and TRBJ2-7, is GAGVSQSPSNKVTEKGKDVELRCDPISGHTALYWYRQSLGQGLEFLIYFQGNSAPDKSGLPSDRFSAERTGGSVSTLTIQRTQQEDSAVYLCASSLGTGLYEQYFGPGTRLTVT.

This chain joins TRBV30 and TRBJ1-1; TRBD1 might be the D (5 bases). CDR1 and CDR2 from the germline V gene are GTSNPN and SVGIG (reference sequence). The CDR3 is 13 residues long. V was cut by 3 bases and J by 11 bases, with 19 bases left in between. CDR3 residues: CAWSGLGTSRAFF. The DNA for the CDR3 is TGTGCCTGGAGCGGGCTTGGGACTTCGAGGGCTTTCTTT.

This sequence joins TRBV4-2 and TRBJ2-7, with D possibly TRBD1 on 5 matching bases. The CDR3 contains 15 residues. V lost 1 base and J lost 5, with 15 bases in between. CDR1 and CDR2 (germline): LGHNA, YNFKEQ. CDR3 nucleotides: TGTGCCAGCAGCCAAGGGAGTACGGACACTCACGAGCAGTACTTC. Amino acid sequence: CASSQGSTDTHEQYF.

Only a few counts were recorded for this clone. The chain carries TRBV4-3 and TRBJ2-3; possibly TRBD1 for D (5 bases). The germline gives CDR1 LGHNA, CDR2 YSLEER. This CDR3 is 16 amino acids long. V lost 4 bases and J 0 bases, leaving 14 bases between the germline ends. The CDR3 sequence: CASSLRTQWSTDTQYF. DNA for the CDR3: TGCGCCAGCAGCCTCCGGACACAGTGGAGCACAGATACGCAGTATTTT.

The chain couples TRBV29-1 to TRBJ2-1, with TRBD1 matching over 9 bases. CDR1 SQVTM and CDR2 ANQGSEA come from the germline V gene. This CDR3 spans 14 amino acids. The trim removed 8 bases at V and 8 bases at J, leaving 13 bases unmatched. The CDR3 spells CSSLTGGFGYEQFF. CDR3 in DNA: TGCAGCTCCTTGACAGGGGGGTTTGGCTATGAGCAGTTCTTC.

This clone showed up just a few times. The genes are TRBV19 and TRBJ2-3, with 8 bases lining up with TRBD1. CDR1 LNHDA and CDR2 SQIVND come from the germline V gene (reference sequence). With 9 bases clipped from V and 3 bases from J, the junction kept 11 bases outside the gene matches. This CDR3 spans 15 amino acids. In DNA, the CDR3 is TGTGCCAGCTTGGACAGGGCGAGGGGTACAGATACGCAGTATTTT. Its translation is CASLDRARGTDTQYF.

The chain couples TRBV7-6 to TRBJ2-3; 11 nucleotides agree with TRBD2. With 3 bases clipped from V and 3 bases from J, the junction kept 11 bases outside the gene matches. CDR3 size: 18 residues. The germline V gene has CDR1 SGHVS and CDR2 FNYEAQ. CDR3 sequence: CASSLVLAGGPRTDTQYF. CDR3 coding DNA: TGTGCCAGCAGCTTGGTTTTAGCGGGGGGGCCGAGGACAGATACGCAGTATTTT. Based on the CDR3 plus reference TRBV7-6 and TRBJ2-3, the full variable domain is GAGVSQSPRYKVTKRGQDVALRCDPISGHVSLYWYRQALGQGPEFLTYFNYEAQQDKSGLPNDRFSAERPEGSISTLTIQRTEQRDSAMYRCASSLVLAGGPRTDTQYFGPGTRLTVL.

J is TRBJ2-7 and V is TRBV6-5; TRBD1 might be the D (6 bases). The germline V and J ends were trimmed by 6 bases and 6 bases, with 18 bases remaining between them. CDR3 length equals 14 residues. CDR1 is MNHEY and CDR2 is SVGAGI in the germline V gene. The CDR3: CASRPPGHGIEQYF. Here the CDR3 DNA reads TGTGCCAGCAGACCCCCGGGACACGGCATCGAGCAGTACTTC.

This sequence joins TRBV18 and TRBJ1-4; no clear D. V gave up 3 bases and J gave up 8 bases, with 7 bases separating them. CDR3 length: 12 amino acids. Germline CDR1 and CDR2: KGHSH and LQKENI. DNA for the CDR3: TGTGCCAGCTCACCTTCAGGCGAAAAACTGTTTTTT. Residues: CASSPSGEKLFF.

This clone was counted a few times. The J gene is TRBJ2-7, the V gene TRBV5-1; D could derive from TRBD1 or TRBD2 (5 bases each). The CDR3 length is 13 residues. The germline V gene encodes CDR1 SGHRS and CDR2 YFSETQ. V lost 4 bases, J lost 0 bases, and 8 bases lay in between. The CDR3 reads CASSEGSSYEQYF. The DNA for the CDR3 is TGCGCCAGCAGCGAGGGGAGCTCCTACGAGCAGTACTTC.

This chain connects TRBV29-1 to TRBJ1-2; D not certain. This CDR3 region has 13 residues. Per germline, CDR1 SQVTM and CDR2 ANQGSEA. V was clipped by 1 base and J by 4 bases, with 10 bases between them. CDR3 amino acids: CSVEVRARYGYTF. The CDR3 nucleotides read TGCAGCGTTGAAGTGAGGGCCCGCTATGGCTACACCTTC.

The rearrangement links TRBV27 to TRBJ2-2; 9 bases agree with TRBD1. The CDR3 is 15 amino acids. The trim removed 5 bases at V and 7 bases at J, leaving 8 bases unmatched. Germline V lookup: CDR1 MNHEY, CDR2 SMNVEV (reference sequence). The CDR3 region is CASSPFTGGSGELFF. The CDR3, as DNA: TGTGCCAGCAGTCCGTTCACAGGGGGCAGCGGGGAGCTGTTTTTT.